The subject of this entry is one TCR beta chain. The entry originates in a study of blood T cell repertoires in COVID-19. Turning to the study itself: T cells, B-cell-depleted T cells, or PBMCs provided the cDNA or gDNA that served as material.

Authors' analysis steps: Reference gene primer amplification yielded estimated nucleated cell counts. Some clones are missing from TCRdb's copy, which holds only in-frame ones; the method was immunoSEQ multiplex PCR. V, J and clone size were drawn from that table, and D and trimming were deduced from the DNA. The data contain about 370,000 clones, about nine tenths of them seen just once; the ten biggest clones take up 0.86%. No more than 2 weeks before study entry, exposed participants had met a case of COVID-19. Losses at the gene ends were 5 bases for V and 4 bases for J; bases not matched to a gene: 7. The CDR3 extends over 14 amino acids. Germline V gives CDR1 MNHEY, CDR2 SVGAGI.

The source is a woman aged 40 to 55 who had been exposed to COVID-19. The chain couples TRBV6-5 to TRBJ1-2; TRBD1 matches at 7 bases. Material for sequencing was PBMCs or T cells enriched from blood (not recorded which). The CDR3 nucleotides read TGTGCCAGCAGTCTACGGACAGGAGGCTATGGCTACACCTTC. It yields the protein CASSLRTGGYGYTF.